These 6 T cell receptor beta chains were all obtained from the same sample, sequenced in a study of identical twins. TCRdb re-derived calls from the 5' RACE reads in MiXCR, one entry per CDR3 protein. This sample has around 370,000 distinct CDR3 sequences, with around 9% found just once. The source material was naive T cells sorted from blood. These receptor sequences come from a woman aged 50 to 65 in good health.

The chain is built from TRBV10-3 and TRBJ2-1; 13 bases map to TRBD2. Germline CDR1 and CDR2: ENHRY and SYGVKD. Unmatched junction bases numbered 4, after V lost 7 bases and J lost 4 bases. The CDR3 has 15 amino acids. The CDR3 loop reads CAITPGLAGYNEQFF. CDR3 bases: TGTGCCATCACCCCGGGACTAGCGGGATACAATGAGCAGTTCTTC.

This clonotype has just a few counts. The CDR3 bases are TGTGCCAGCAGCAAAGCCGACAGGGGGACGCGGAGCAATCAGCCCCAGCATTTT. Translation: CASSKADRGTRSNQPQHF. The chain links TRBV21-1 to TRBJ1-5; TRBD1 is the table's D call and was not checked against the DNA. TRBV21-1 is deemed a pseudogene. The CDR3 runs to 18 residues.

The CDR3: CASSPSRDRRKVTQYF. In nucleotides, the CDR3 is TGTGCCAGCAGTCCTAGTCGGGACCGGAGGAAAGTGACCCAGTACTTC. The rearrangement uses TRBV6-5 and TRBJ2-5; D assignment may be TRBD1 or TRBD2 (5 bases each). CDR1 and CDR2 (germline): MNHEY, SVGAGI. Trimming removed 5 bases at V and 7 bases at J, with 23 bases between. The length of the CDR3 is 16 residues.

This clonotype was counted only a few times. This rearrangement joins TRBV3-1 to TRBJ2-2, with D possibly being TRBD2 (5 bases). CDR3 length: 19 residues. CDR1 LGHDT and CDR2 YNNKEL come from the germline V gene (reference sequence). V was pared by 0 bases and J by 3 bases, with 20 bases between. As DNA, the CDR3 is TGTGCCAGCAGCCAAGAGTTAGGGAGCAGAACCCACGACACCGGGGAGCTGTTTTTT. Translating gives CASSQELGSRTHDTGELFF.

This clonotype was seen a handful of times. The chain employs TRBV5-1 and TRBJ2-7; a weak D match, TRBD2 (6 bases). Germline V gene lookup returns CDR1 SGHRS and CDR2 YFSETQ. The V and J ends lost 6 bases and 2 bases respectively, with 12 bases between them. This CDR3 contains 13 residues. This CDR3 reads CASNRDSPYEQYF. CDR3 sequence (DNA): TGCGCCAGCAATCGGGACTCCCCCTACGAGCAGTACTTC. The full variable domain, completed using reference TRBV5-1 and TRBJ2-7, is KAGVTQTPRYLIKTRGQQVTLSCSPISGHRSVSWYQQTPGQGLQFLFEYFSETQRNKGNFPGRFSGRQFSNSRSEMNVSTLELGDSALYLCASNRDSPYEQYFGPGTRLTVT.

This clonotype was seen many times. The chain is built from TRBV12-5 and TRBJ2-2; D is possibly TRBD1 (6 bases). Germline V CDR1 and CDR2: LGHNT, FRNRAP. The CDR3 length is 15 residues. V lost 6 bases, J lost 0 bases, and 11 bases lay in between. The CDR3 spells CASGFGTTNTGELFF. The CDR3, as DNA: TGTGCTAGTGGGTTCGGGACAACGAACACCGGGGAGCTGTTTTTT.